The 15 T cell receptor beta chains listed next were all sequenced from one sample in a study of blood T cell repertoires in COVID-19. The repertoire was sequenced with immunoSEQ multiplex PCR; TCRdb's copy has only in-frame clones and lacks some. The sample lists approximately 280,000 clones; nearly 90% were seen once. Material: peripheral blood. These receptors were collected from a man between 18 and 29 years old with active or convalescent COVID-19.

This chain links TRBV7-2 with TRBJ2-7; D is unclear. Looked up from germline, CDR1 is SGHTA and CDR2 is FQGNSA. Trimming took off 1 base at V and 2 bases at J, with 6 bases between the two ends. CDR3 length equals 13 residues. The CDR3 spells CASSLETPYEQYF. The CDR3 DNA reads TGTGCCAGCAGCTTAGAAACACCCTACGAGCAGTACTTC.

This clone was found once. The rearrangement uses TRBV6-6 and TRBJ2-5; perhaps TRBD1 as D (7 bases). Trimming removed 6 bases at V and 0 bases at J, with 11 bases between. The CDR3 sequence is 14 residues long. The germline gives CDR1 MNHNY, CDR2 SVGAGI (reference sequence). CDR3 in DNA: TGTGCCAGCAGGGCAGGGGGGTACCAAGAGACCCAGTACTTC. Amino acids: CASRAGGYQETQYF.

The CDR3 loop reads CASSLGDRRGNTIYF. The CDR3 DNA reads as TGTGCCAGCAGCTTAGGTGACAGGAGGGGAAACACCATATATTTT. The chain links TRBV7-6 to TRBJ1-3; D is perhaps TRBD1 (6 bases). Germline lookup yields CDR1 SGHVS and CDR2 FNYEAQ. The CDR3 contains 15 residues. V lost 1 base, J lost 4 bases, and 11 bases lay in between.

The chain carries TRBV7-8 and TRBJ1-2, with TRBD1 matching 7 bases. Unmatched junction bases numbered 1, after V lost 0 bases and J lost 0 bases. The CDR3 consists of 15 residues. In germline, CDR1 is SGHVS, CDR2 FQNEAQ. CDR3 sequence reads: CASSLARGPNYGYTF. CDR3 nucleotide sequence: TGTGCCAGCAGCTTAGCAAGGGGGCCTAACTATGGCTACACCTTC.

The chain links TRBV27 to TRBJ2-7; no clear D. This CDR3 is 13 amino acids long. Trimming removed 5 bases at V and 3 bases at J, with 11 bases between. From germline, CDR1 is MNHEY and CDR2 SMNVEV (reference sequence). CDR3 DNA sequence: TGTGCCAGCAGTCCCCCCGGCGGCTACGAGCAGTACTTC. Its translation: CASSPPGGYEQYF.

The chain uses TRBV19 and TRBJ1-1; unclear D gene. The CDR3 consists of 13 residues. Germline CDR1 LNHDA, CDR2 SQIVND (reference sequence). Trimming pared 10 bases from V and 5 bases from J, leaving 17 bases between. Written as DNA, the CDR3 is TGTGCCACCTCTCCCTTCTTCGGGACTGAAGCTTTCTTT. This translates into CATSPFFGTEAFF.

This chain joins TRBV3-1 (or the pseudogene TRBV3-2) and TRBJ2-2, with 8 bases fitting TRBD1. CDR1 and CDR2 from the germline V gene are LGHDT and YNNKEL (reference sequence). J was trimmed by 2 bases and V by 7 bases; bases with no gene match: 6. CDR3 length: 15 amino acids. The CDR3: CASKGDRRNTGELFF. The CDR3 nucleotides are TGTGCCAGCAAGGGGGACAGGAGAAACACCGGGGAGCTGTTTTTT.

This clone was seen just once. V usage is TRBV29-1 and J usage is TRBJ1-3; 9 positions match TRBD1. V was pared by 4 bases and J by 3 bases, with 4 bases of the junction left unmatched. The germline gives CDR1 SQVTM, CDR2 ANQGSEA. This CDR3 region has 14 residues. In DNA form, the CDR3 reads TGCAGCGTTGGCACAGGGGGCGATGGAAACACCATATATTTT. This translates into CSVGTGGDGNTIYF.

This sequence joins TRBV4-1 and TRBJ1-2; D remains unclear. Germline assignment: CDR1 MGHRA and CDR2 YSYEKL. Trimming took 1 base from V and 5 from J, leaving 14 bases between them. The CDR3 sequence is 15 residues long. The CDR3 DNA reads TGCGCCAGCAGCCAAGTCTTCGCGGGGATATATGGCTACACCTTC. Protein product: CASSQVFAGIYGYTF.

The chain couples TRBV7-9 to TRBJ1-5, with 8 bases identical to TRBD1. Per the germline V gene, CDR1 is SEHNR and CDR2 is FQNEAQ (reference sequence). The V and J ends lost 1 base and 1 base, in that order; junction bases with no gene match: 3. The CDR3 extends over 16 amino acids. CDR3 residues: CASSLVAGGSNQPQHF. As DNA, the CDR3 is TGTGCCAGCAGCTTAGTGGCAGGGGGCAGCAATCAGCCCCAGCATTTT.

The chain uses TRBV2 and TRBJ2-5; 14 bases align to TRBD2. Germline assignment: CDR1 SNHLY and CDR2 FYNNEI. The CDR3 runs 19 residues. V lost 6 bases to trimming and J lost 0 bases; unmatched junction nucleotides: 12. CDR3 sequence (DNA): TGTGCCAGCAGCGCTCCCCCGGGACTAGCGGGGGCCTACCAAGAGACCCAGTACTTC. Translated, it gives CASSAPPGLAGAYQETQYF.

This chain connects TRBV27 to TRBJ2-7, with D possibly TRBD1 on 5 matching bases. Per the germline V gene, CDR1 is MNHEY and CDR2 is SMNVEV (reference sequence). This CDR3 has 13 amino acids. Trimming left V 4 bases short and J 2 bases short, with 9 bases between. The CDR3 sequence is CASSSGHPYEQYF. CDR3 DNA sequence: TGTGCCAGCAGTTCAGGGCACCCCTACGAGCAGTACTTC.

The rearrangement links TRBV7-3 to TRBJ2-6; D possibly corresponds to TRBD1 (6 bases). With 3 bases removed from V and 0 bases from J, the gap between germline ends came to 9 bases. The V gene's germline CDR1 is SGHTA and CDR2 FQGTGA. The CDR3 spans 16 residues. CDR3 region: CASSLRGSSGANVLTF. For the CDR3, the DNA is TGTGCCAGCAGCTTGAGGGGGTCCTCTGGGGCCAACGTCCTGACTTTC.

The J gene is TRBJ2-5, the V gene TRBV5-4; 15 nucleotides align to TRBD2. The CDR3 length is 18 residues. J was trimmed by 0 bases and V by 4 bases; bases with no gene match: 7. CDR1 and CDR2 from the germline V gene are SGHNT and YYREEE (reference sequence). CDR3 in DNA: TGTGCCAGCAGCCGAGGGACTAGCGGGGGGAGGTACCAAGAGACCCAGTACTTC. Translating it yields CASSRGTSGGRYQETQYF. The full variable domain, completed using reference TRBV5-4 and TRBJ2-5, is ETGVTQSPTHLIKTRGQQVTLRCSSQSGHNTVSWYQQALGQGPQFIFQYYREEENGRGNFPPRFSGLQFPNYSSELNVNALELDDSALYLCASSRGTSGGRYQETQYFGPGTRLLVL.

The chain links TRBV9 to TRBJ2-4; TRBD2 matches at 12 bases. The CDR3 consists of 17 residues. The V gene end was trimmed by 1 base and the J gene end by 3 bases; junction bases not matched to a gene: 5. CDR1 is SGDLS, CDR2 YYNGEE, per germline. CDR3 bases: TGTGCCAGCAGCGTAAATCCGGGACTAGCGGGCAAAAACATTCAGTACTTC. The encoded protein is CASSVNPGLAGKNIQYF.